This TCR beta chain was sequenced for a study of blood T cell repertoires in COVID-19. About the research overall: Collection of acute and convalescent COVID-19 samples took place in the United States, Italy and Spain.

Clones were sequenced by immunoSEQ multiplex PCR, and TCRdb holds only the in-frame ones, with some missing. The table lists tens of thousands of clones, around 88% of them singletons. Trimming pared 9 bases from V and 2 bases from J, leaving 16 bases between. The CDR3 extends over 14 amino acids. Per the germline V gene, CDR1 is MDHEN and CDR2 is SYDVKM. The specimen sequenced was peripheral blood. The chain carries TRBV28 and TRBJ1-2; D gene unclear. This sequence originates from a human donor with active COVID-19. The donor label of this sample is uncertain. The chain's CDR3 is CASSPPARNYGYTF. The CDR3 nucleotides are TGTGCCAGTAGTCCCCCAGCCAGGAACTATGGCTACACCTTC.